The 7 T cell receptor beta chains below all came from one sample that was sequenced in a study of shared clonotypes between healthy human individuals (dated by TCRdb to the early 2020s). CD8 naive samples consisted of CD45RO-negative cells that were positively selected for CCR7, yielding a CD45RA+CCR7+ population without TemRA cells. Library preparation used the immunoSEQ multiplex PCR assay. TCRdb retrieved this table from immuneACCESS and kept in-frame rearrangements only. Not all clones are present; in checked studies, unresolved V genes account for under half, and no reason is known for the remainder. For this sample there are a few million clones; 85% to 95% appear just once. The biggest ten clones account for over 1.5% of the sample. The material sequenced was naive CD8+ T cells from PBMCs. The cell subset or site tag for this specimen amounts to: CD45RA+CCR7+. All receptors come from a man between 18 and 29 years old in good health. Some clones in this sample may be carry-over from other donors' samples.

V gene TRBV6-5 combines with J gene TRBJ1-1; D unclear. With 6 bases removed from V and 4 bases from J, the gap between germline ends came to 9 bases. This CDR3 is 12 amino acids long. Germline lookup yields CDR1 MNHEY and CDR2 SVGAGI. This CDR3 is CASSALGTEAFF. Here the CDR3 DNA reads TGTGCCAGCAGCGCCCTGGGCACTGAAGCTTTCTTT.

This clone was seen just once. CDR3 sequence: CASSFQLAGEIQYF. CDR3 DNA sequence: TGTGCCAGCAGTTTCCAACTAGCGGGAGAGATCCAGTATTTT. The gene calls are TRBV28 and TRBJ2-3, with 11 nucleotides matching TRBD2. The CDR3 consists of 14 residues. Looked up from germline, CDR1 is MDHEN and CDR2 is SYDVKM. V shed 3 bases and J 12 bases; nucleotides not matched to a gene: 8.

This clone was found a few times. Other DNA sequences from this sample encode an identical CDR3 as well. The gene calls are TRBV27 and TRBJ2-7; the D gene is possibly TRBD1 (6 bases). CDR1 is MNHEY, CDR2 SMNVEV, per germline (reference sequence). V was shortened by 2 bases and J by 3 bases, with 11 bases between the two germline ends. This CDR3 has 14 residues. CDR3: CASSLGQGFYEQYF. CDR3 coding DNA: TGTGCCAGCAGTTTAGGGCAGGGGTTCTACGAGCAGTACTTC.

This chain uses TRBV2 with TRBJ2-7; no reliable D call. Germline lookup yields CDR1 SNHLY and CDR2 FYNNEI. The CDR3 contains 14 residues. The V end was cut by 2 bases, the J end by 4 bases, with 12 bases between. CDR3 amino acids: CASSEYAGPYEQYF. The DNA of the CDR3 is TGTGCCAGCAGTGAATACGCAGGACCGTACGAGCAGTACTTC.

The rearrangement uses TRBV11-2 and TRBJ1-2; 8 bases match TRBD1. V lost 4 bases to trimming and J lost 4 bases; unmatched junction nucleotides: 14. Germline V gene lookup returns CDR1 SGHAT and CDR2 FQNNGV. The CDR3 is 17 residues long. Written as DNA, the CDR3 is TGTGCCAGCAGCTCCACCGGACAGGGTAGGGGCCCCTATGGCTACACCTTC. It yields the protein CASSSTGQGRGPYGYTF. The entire variable domain, with the rest obtained from reference TRBV11-2 and TRBJ1-2, is as follows: EAGVAQSPRYKIIEKRQSVAFWCNPISGHATLYWYQQILGQGPKLLIQFQNNGVVDDSQLPKDRFSAERLKGVDSTLKIQPAKLEDSAVYLCASSSTGQGRGPYGYTFGSGTRLTVV.

CDR3 DNA sequence: TGTGCCAGCAGTCCCGACAGCAACTCTGGAAACACCATATATTTT. It is translated as CASSPDSNSGNTIYF. J is TRBJ1-3 and V is TRBV6-1; a possible D gene is TRBD1 (5 bases). The CDR3 has 15 amino acids. Trimming took 5 bases from V and 0 from J, leaving 11 bases between them. Germline V gene sequence: CDR1 MNHNS, CDR2 SASEGT.

The chain uses TRBV29-1 and TRBJ1-2; D may be TRBD1 (5 bases). Per the germline V gene, CDR1 is SQVTM and CDR2 is ANQGSEA. The CDR3 loop spans 13 amino acids. V lost 7 bases and J lost 4, with 16 bases in between. The CDR3 coding sequence is TGCAGCGCGGACACTCCAACCGCCTATGGCTACACCTTC. This gives the protein CSADTPTAYGYTF.